This entry lists 20 T cell receptor beta chains sequenced from one sample in a study of technical replicates of blood from several donors. Sequencing was performed with immunoSEQ multiplex PCR; in TCRdb, only in-frame clones are kept and a portion is missing. The sample yields approximately 87,000 clones, 94% seen once. The sample taken for sequencing was T cells isolated from PBMCs. The receptor set was obtained from a human donor in good health.

V and J are TRBV15 and TRBJ1-1, with a weak D call TRBD1 (5 bases). Between the trimmed V and J ends, which lost 1 base and 4 bases, there was a span of 16 bases. This CDR3 contains 16 residues. Looked up from germline, CDR1 is LNHNV and CDR2 is YYDKDF (reference sequence). In DNA form, the CDR3 reads TGTGCCACCAGCAGAGGAAGGGGAATTACGGGCACTGAAGCTTTCTTT. It yields the protein CATSRGRGITGTEAFF.

The rearrangement uses TRBV11-3 and TRBJ2-5, with TRBD2 matching over 9 bases. The CDR3 covers 16 residues. J gave up 5 bases and V 6 bases, and 13 bases lay outside the gene matches. Germline V gives CDR1 SGHNT, CDR2 YENEEA. Here the CDR3 DNA reads TGTGCCAGCAGTGAGAACCGCGGGGGGGCCTGGGAGACCCAGTACTTC. Translating it yields CASSENRGGAWETQYF.

This clone was counted between two and nine times. V gene TRBV7-8 combines with J gene TRBJ2-7; 12 nucleotides match TRBD1. CDR1 and CDR2 (germline): SGHVS, FQNEAQ. The CDR3 is 16 residues long. Unmatched junction bases numbered 10, after V lost 3 bases and J lost 7 bases. The CDR3 region is CASSFSGTGGSEEQYF. CDR3 nucleotides: TGTGCCAGCAGCTTTTCCGGGACAGGGGGCTCGGAGGAGCAGTACTTC. Supplemented by reference TRBV7-8 and TRBJ2-7, the full variable domain reads GAGVSQSPRYKVAKRGQDVALRCDPISGHVSLFWYQQALGQGPEFLTYFQNEAQLDKSGLPSDRFFAERPEGSVSTLKIQRTQQEDSAVYLCASSFSGTGGSEEQYFGPGTRLTVT.

The chain couples TRBV11-2 to TRBJ1-1; perhaps TRBD1 as D (5 bases). V lost 3 bases and J lost 7, with 21 bases in between. The germline gives CDR1 SGHAT, CDR2 FQNNGV. The CDR3 length is 16 residues. CDR3 coding DNA: TGTGCCAGCAGCTTCTCAGGGCAGTACGAGTTATTTGAAGCTTTCTTT. It specifies CASSFSGQYELFEAFF. Filled out from reference TRBV11-2 and TRBJ1-1, the complete variable domain reads EAGVAQSPRYKIIEKRQSVAFWCNPISGHATLYWYQQILGQGPKLLIQFQNNGVVDDSQLPKDRFSAERLKGVDSTLKIQPAKLEDSAVYLCASSFSGQYELFEAFFGQGTRLTVV.

The gene calls are TRBV6-6 and TRBJ2-5; 8 positions agree with TRBD1. The length of the CDR3 is 15 residues. CDR1 and CDR2 from the germline V gene are MNHNY and SVGAGI (reference sequence). V gave up 6 bases and J gave up 4 bases; unmatched junction bases: 10. CDR3 in amino acids: CASSSHTQGGETQYF. The DNA of the CDR3 is TGTGCCAGCAGCTCGCATACACAGGGGGGAGAGACCCAGTACTTC.

The V and J genes are TRBV2 and TRBJ2-1; 11 nucleotides align to TRBD1. This CDR3 is 14 amino acids long. Germline lookup yields CDR1 SNHLY and CDR2 FYNNEI. J was trimmed by 8 bases and V by 7 bases; bases with no gene match: 7. CDR3 in amino acids: CASKWDRGSDEQFF. In DNA form, the CDR3 reads TGTGCCAGCAAGTGGGACAGGGGGTCGGATGAGCAGTTCTTC. Full variable domain (rest looked up from reference TRBV2 and TRBJ2-1): EPEVTQTPSHQVTQMGQEVILRCVPISNHLYFYWYRQILGQKVEFLVSFYNNEISEKSEIFDDQFSVERPDGSNFTLKIRSTKLEDSAMYFCASKWDRGSDEQFFGPGTRLTVL.

This chain joins TRBV5-1 and TRBJ2-5; D is uncertain. Germline lookup yields CDR1 SGHRS and CDR2 YFSETQ. This CDR3 is built from 14 residues. V shed 2 bases and J shed 5 bases, with 13 bases lying between them. CDR3 DNA sequence: TGCGCCAGCAGCTTCGTCCCAAGCAGGGAGACCCAGTACTTC. Its translation is CASSFVPSRETQYF.

This sequence joins TRBV7-8 and TRBJ2-7, with 10 positions matching TRBD1. The trim removed 5 bases at V and 2 bases at J, leaving 9 bases unmatched. Looked up from germline, CDR1 is SGHVS and CDR2 is FQNEAQ. CDR3 length: 16 amino acids. In DNA, the CDR3 is TGTGCCAGCAGCCACGAGGGACAGGGGAGGACCTACGAGCAGTACTTC. Residues: CASSHEGQGRTYEQYF.

The V and J genes are TRBV18 and TRBJ2-7, with TRBD2 identical over 8 bases. The junction had 8 bases not matched to a gene; V was cut back by 3 bases and J by 1 base. Germline CDR1 reads KGHSH; CDR2 reads LQKENI. This CDR3 comprises 16 residues. The CDR3 region is CASSPTSGGDSYEQYF. CDR3 sequence (DNA): TGTGCCAGCTCACCCACTAGCGGAGGGGATTCCTACGAGCAGTACTTC.

V and J are TRBV29-1 and TRBJ2-5; perhaps TRBD2 as D (5 bases). CDR1 and CDR2 (germline): SQVTM, ANQGSEA. Trimming removed 7 bases at V and 2 bases at J, with 17 bases between. The CDR3 runs 14 residues. The CDR3 coding sequence is TGCAGCGCTAACCCGACTACACCACAAGAGACCCAGTACTTC. This sequence encodes CSANPTTPQETQYF.

V is TRBV27 and J is TRBJ2-6; maybe TRBD2 (5 bases). CDR3 size: 17 residues. V gave up 5 bases and J gave up 1 base, with 15 bases separating them. The germline CDR1 and CDR2 sequences are MNHEY and SMNVEV (reference sequence). CDR3: CASSEEGRRSGANVLTF. CDR3 DNA: TGTGCCAGCAGTGAAGAGGGTCGAAGATCTGGGGCCAACGTCCTGACTTTC.

This chain links TRBV4-1 with TRBJ2-3; D possibly corresponds to TRBD2 (6 bases). Germline assignment: CDR1 MGHRA and CDR2 YSYEKL. The germline V and J ends were trimmed by 3 bases and 3 bases, with 16 bases remaining between them. CDR3 length equals 16 residues. The CDR3 nucleotides are TGCGCCAGCAGCCACCTCGGGGAGGACTCTACAGATACGCAGTATTTT. It codes for CASSHLGEDSTDTQYF.

This rearrangement joins TRBV10-3 to TRBJ2-5; the match to TRBD2 covers 10 bases. Trimming removed 10 bases from V and 5 bases from J; junction bases left unmatched: 13. CDR3 length: 15 residues. Germline loops: CDR1 ENHRY, CDR2 SYGVKD. The CDR3 loop reads CATGLAAKPGETQYF. For the CDR3, the DNA is TGTGCCACCGGACTAGCGGCTAAACCGGGGGAGACCCAGTACTTC.

The chain couples TRBV4-2 to TRBJ2-3, with 10 bases fitting TRBD2. The J segment lost 1 base and the V segment lost 1 base, leaving 2 bases of the junction unmatched. This CDR3 region has 16 residues. Germline-derived CDR1 and CDR2 are LGHNA and YNFKEQ. The CDR3 loop reads CASSQALAGGTDTQYF. Written as DNA, the CDR3 is TGTGCCAGCAGCCAAGCTCTAGCGGGGGGCACAGATACGCAGTATTTT.

The chain uses TRBV4-1 and TRBJ1-5; a possible D gene is TRBD1 (5 bases). CDR1 is MGHRA and CDR2 is YSYEKL in the germline V gene. This CDR3 is built from 17 residues. Between the trimmed V and J ends, which lost 4 bases and 7 bases, there was a span of 23 bases. The CDR3 region is CASSLGRASGRGQPQHF. CDR3 coding DNA: TGCGCCAGCAGCCTAGGAAGGGCCTCAGGGAGGGGACAGCCCCAGCATTTT.

This clone has just a few counts. The chain employs TRBV4-1 and TRBJ1-1; maybe TRBD1 (6 bases). The V end was cut by 0 bases, the J end by 0 bases, with 14 bases between. This CDR3 comprises 17 residues. CDR1 MGHRA and CDR2 YSYEKL come from the germline V gene. Here the CDR3 reads CASSQDPQGLMNTEAFF. The CDR3 DNA follows: TGCGCCAGCAGCCAAGATCCTCAGGGGCTGATGAACACTGAAGCTTTCTTT.

The chain has TRBV19 and TRBJ2-2; TRBD2 matches 7 bases. CDR1 is LNHDA and CDR2 is SQIVND in the germline V gene (reference sequence). This CDR3 has 18 residues. V lost 7 bases to trimming and J lost 7 bases; unmatched junction nucleotides: 21. The CDR3 nucleotides read TGTGCCAGTATCGGGTCGGGTGGCGGGAGAACCCTAGGCGGGGAGCTGTTTTTT. Protein sequence: CASIGSGGGRTLGGELFF.

This chain uses TRBV7-9 with TRBJ2-7; 9 nucleotides match TRBD2. CDR1 is SEHNR and CDR2 is FQNEAQ in the germline V gene (reference sequence). This CDR3 is 15 amino acids long. V gave up 5 bases and J gave up 2 bases; unmatched junction bases: 7. Here the CDR3 reads CASSPVAGEAYEQYF. The CDR3 nucleotides are TGTGCCAGCAGCCCTGTAGCGGGAGAAGCCTACGAGCAGTACTTC. The variable domain in full, completed from reference TRBV7-9 and TRBJ2-7, reads DTGVSQNPRHKITKRGQNVTFRCDPISEHNRLYWYRQTLGQGPEFLTYFQNEAQLEKSRLLSDRFSAERPKGSFSTLEIQRTEQGDSAMYLCASSPVAGEAYEQYFGPGTRLTVT.

The V call is TRBV7-2, the J call TRBJ2-3, with TRBD2 identical over 9 bases. CDR3 length: 15 residues. V lost 5 bases to trimming and J lost 5 bases; unmatched junction nucleotides: 8. The germline V gene encodes CDR1 SGHTA and CDR2 FQGNSA. The DNA for the CDR3 is TGTGCCAGCAGCCCACAGCGGGGGGCGGGAGATACGCAGTATTTT. Encoded protein: CASSPQRGAGDTQYF.

The chain joins TRBV4-1 to TRBJ2-7; D is unresolved. Germline CDR1 reads MGHRA; CDR2 reads YSYEKL. The CDR3 is 15 amino acids. V lost 6 bases to trimming and J lost 3 bases, with 18 bases between them. The CDR3 sequence is CASRPTSTPLYEQYF. The CDR3 DNA reads TGCGCCAGCAGGCCGACTTCAACCCCACTCTACGAGCAGTACTTC.